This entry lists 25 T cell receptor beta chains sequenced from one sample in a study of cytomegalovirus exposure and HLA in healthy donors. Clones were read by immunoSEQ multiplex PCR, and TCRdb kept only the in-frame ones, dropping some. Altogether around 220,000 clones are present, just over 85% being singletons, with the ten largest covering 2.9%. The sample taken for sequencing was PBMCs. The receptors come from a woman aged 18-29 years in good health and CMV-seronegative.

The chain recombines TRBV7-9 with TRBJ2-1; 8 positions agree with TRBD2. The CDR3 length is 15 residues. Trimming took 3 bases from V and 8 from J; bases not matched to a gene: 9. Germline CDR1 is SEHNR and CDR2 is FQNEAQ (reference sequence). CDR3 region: CASSFREGLKYEQFF. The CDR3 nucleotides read TGTGCCAGCAGCTTCCGGGAGGGCCTAAAATATGAGCAGTTCTTC.

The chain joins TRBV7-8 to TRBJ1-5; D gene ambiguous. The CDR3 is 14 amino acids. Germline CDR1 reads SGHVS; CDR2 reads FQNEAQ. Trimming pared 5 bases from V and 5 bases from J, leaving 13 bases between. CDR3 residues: CASSHGGGHQPQHF. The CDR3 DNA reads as TGTGCCAGCAGCCATGGCGGAGGACATCAGCCCCAGCATTTT.

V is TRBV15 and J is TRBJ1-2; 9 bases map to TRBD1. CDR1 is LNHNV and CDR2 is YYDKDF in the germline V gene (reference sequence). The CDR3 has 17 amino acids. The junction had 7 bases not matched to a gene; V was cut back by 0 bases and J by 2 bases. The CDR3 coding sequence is TGTGCCACCAGCAGAGATAAGGGGACAGGGACGAACTATGGCTACACCTTC. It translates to CATSRDKGTGTNYGYTF.

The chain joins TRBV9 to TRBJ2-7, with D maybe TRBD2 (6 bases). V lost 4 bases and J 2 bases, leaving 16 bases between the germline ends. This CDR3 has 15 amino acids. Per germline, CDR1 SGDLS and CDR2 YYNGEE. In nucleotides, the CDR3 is TGTGCCAGCAGCCCCCTCGGCCGGGGGACCTACGAGCAGTACTTC. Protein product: CASSPLGRGTYEQYF.

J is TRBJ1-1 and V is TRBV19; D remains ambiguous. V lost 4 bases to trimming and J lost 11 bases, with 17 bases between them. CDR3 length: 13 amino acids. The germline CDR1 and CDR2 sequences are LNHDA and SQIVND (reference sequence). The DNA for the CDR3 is TGTGCCAGTAGTAATCAGTTGCCGTTAAATGCTTTCTTT. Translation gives CASSNQLPLNAFF.

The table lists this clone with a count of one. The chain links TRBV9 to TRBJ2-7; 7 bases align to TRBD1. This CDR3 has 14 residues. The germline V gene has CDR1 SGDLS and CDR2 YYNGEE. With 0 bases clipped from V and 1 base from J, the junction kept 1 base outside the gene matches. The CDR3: CASSVAGQSYEQYF. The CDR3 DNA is TGTGCCAGCAGCGTAGCGGGACAGTCCTACGAGCAGTACTTC.

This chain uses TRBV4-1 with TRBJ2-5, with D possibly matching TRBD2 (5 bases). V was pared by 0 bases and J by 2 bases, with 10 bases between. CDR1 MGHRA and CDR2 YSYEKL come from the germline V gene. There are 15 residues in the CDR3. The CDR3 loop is CASSQDRRTQETQYF. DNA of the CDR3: TGCGCCAGCAGCCAAGATCGGCGGACTCAAGAGACCCAGTACTTC.

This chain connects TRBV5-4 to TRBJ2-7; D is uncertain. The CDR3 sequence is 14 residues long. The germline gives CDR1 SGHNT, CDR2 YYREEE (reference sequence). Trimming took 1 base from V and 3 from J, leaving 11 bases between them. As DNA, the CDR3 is TGTGCCAGCAGCTTGAGAGGCTCGCTCTACGAGCAGTACTTC. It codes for CASSLRGSLYEQYF.

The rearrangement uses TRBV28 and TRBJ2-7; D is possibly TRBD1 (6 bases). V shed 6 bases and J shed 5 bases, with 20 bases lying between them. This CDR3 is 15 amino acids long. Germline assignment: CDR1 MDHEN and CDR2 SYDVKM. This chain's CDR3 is CASSRQGPPKDEQYF. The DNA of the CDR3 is TGTGCCAGCAGCCGGCAGGGGCCCCCAAAGGACGAGCAGTACTTC.

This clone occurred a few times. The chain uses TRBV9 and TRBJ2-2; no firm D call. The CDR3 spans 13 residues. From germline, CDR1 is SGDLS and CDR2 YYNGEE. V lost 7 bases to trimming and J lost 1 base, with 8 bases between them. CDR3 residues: CASSPGNTGELFF. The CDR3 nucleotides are TGTGCCAGCTCCCCAGGGAACACCGGGGAGCTGTTTTTT. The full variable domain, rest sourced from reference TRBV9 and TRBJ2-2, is DSGVTQTPKHLITATGQRVTLRCSPRSGDLSVYWYQQSLDQGLQFLIQYYNGEERAKGNILERFSAQQFPDLHSELNLSSLELGDSALYFCASSPGNTGELFFGEGSRLTVL.

CDR3 protein: CASSQVAGGNTGELFF. CDR3 nucleotides: TGTGCCAGCAGCCAAGTGGCGGGAGGAAACACCGGGGAGCTGTTTTTT. The V and J genes are TRBV4-2 and TRBJ2-2; 8 bases are shared with TRBD2. Losses at the gene ends were 1 base for V and 2 bases for J; bases not matched to a gene: 3. Germline assignment: CDR1 LGHNA and CDR2 YNFKEQ. This CDR3 is 16 amino acids long.

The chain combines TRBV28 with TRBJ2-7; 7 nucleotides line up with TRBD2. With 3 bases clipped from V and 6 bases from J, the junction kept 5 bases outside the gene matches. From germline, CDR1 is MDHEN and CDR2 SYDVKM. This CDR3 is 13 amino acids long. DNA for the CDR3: TGTGCCAGCAGTTTCGGTGCGGGAGTCGAGCAGTACTTC. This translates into CASSFGAGVEQYF.

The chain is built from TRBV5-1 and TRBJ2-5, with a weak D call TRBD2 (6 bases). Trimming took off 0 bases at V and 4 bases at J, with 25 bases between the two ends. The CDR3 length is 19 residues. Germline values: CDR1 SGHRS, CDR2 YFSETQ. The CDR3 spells CASSLAERSLAEARETQYF. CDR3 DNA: TGCGCCAGCAGCTTGGCAGAGAGGTCGTTAGCGGAGGCCCGAGAGACCCAGTACTTC.

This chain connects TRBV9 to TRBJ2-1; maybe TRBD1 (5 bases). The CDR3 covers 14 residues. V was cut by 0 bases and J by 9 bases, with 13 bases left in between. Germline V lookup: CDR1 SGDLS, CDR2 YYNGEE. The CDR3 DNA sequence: TGTGCCAGCAGCGTAGAGAGAGGCCAGGGTGAGCAGTTCTTC. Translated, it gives CASSVERGQGEQFF.

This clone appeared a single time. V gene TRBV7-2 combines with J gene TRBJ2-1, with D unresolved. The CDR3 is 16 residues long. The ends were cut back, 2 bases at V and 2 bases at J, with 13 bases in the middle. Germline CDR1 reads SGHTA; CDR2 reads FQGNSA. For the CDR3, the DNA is TGTGCCAGCAGCTTAAACCTGCCCAGTCCCTACAATGAGCAGTTCTTC. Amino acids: CASSLNLPSPYNEQFF.

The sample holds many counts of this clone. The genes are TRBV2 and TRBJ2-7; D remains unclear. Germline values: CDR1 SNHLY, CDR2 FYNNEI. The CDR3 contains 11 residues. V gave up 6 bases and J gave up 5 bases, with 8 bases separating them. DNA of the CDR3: TGTGCCAGCAGCCAAACTGACGAGCAGTACTTC. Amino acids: CASSQTDEQYF.

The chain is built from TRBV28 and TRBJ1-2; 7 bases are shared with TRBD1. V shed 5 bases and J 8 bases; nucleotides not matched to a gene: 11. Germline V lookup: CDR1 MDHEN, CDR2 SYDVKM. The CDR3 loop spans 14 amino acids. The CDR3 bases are TGTGCCAGCAGTGACAGGGACCTAAAAAAAGGCTACACCTTC. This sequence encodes CASSDRDLKKGYTF.

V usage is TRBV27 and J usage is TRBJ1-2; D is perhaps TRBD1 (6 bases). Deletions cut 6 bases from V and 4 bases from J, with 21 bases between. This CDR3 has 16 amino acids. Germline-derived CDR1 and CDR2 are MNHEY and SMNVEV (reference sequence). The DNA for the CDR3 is TGTGCCAGCAGGCCGAGTGGCAGGGGAGTAGGCTATGGCTACACCTTC. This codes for CASRPSGRGVGYGYTF.

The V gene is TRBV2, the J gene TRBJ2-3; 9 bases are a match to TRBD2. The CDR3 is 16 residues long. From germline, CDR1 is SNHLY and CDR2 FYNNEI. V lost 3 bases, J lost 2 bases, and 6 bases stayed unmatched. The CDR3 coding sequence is TGTGCCAGCAGTGAGATGACTAGCGGACTCACAGATACGCAGTATTTT. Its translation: CASSEMTSGLTDTQYF.

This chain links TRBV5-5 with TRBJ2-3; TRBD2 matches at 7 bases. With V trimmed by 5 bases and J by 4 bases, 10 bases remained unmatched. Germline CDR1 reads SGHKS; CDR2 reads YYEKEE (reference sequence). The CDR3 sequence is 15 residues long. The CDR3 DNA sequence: TGTGCCAGCAGTCCGACTAGCCTGGCATCAGATACGCAGTATTTT. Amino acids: CASSPTSLASDTQYF.

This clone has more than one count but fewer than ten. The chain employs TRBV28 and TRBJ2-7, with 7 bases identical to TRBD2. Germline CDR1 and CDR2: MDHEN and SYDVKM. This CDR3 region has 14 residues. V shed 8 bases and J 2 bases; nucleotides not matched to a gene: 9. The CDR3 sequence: CASGEAGRAYEQYF. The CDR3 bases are TGTGCCAGCGGAGAAGCGGGGCGCGCCTACGAGCAGTACTTC. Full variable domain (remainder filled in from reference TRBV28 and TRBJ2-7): DVKVTQSSRYLVKRTGEKVFLECVQDMDHENMFWYRQDPGLGLRLIYFSYDVKMKEKGDIPEGYSVSREKKERFSLILESASTNQTSMYLCASGEAGRAYEQYFGPGTRLTVT.

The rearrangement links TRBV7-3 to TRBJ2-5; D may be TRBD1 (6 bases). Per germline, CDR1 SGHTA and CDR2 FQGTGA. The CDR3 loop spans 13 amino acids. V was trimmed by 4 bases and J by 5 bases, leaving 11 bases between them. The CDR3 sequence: CASSSGHRETQYF. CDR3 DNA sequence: TGTGCCAGCAGCTCGGGACACCGGGAGACCCAGTACTTC.

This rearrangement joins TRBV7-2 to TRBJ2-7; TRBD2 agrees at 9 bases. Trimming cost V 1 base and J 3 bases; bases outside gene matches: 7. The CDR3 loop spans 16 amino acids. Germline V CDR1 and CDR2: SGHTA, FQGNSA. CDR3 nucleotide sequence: TGTGCCAGCAGCTTAGAACCTCTAGCGGGAAGCTACGAGCAGTACTTC. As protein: CASSLEPLAGSYEQYF.

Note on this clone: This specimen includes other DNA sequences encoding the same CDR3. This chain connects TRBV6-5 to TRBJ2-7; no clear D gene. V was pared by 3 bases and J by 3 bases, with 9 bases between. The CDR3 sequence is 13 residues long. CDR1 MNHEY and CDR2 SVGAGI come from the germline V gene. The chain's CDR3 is CASSYRSGYEQYF. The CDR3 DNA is TGTGCCAGCAGTTATCGGTCCGGCTACGAGCAGTACTTC.

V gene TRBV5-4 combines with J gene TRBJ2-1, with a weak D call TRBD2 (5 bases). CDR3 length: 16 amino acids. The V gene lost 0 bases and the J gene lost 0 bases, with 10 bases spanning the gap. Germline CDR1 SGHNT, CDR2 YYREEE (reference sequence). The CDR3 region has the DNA TGTGCCAGCAGCTTGGACGTAGCGCTCTCCTACAATGAGCAGTTCTTC. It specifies CASSLDVALSYNEQFF.